What follows is one T cell receptor beta chain and its context. This sample was included in a study of blood T cell repertoires in COVID-19. Study-level background: Researchers got acute and convalescent COVID-19 samples from the United States, Italy and Spain.

Cohort assignment relied on participant-reported clinical history. TCRdb's copy holds only in-frame clones and misses some; the assay was immunoSEQ multiplex PCR. This sample yields 250,000 to 350,000 clones, of which 88% are seen a single time; around 2.9% belongs to the top ten. Germline CDR1 SGDLS, CDR2 YYNGEE. V shed 0 bases and J shed 5 bases, with 9 bases lying between them. The CDR3 contains 13 residues. Sequencing was done on a sample of PBMCs or T cells enriched from blood (not recorded which). V is TRBV9 and J is TRBJ2-7; D possibly corresponds to TRBD1 (5 bases). This receptor was obtained from a woman aged 45-65 years who had recovered from COVID-19. In DNA, the CDR3 is TGTGCCAGCAGCGTAGCAGGGTCCGACGAGCAGTACTTC. Encoded protein: CASSVAGSDEQYF.